The 32 T cell receptor beta chains in this list originate from one sample, sequenced in a study of CD8+ T cells in alopecia areata. Sequencing templates came from extracted RNA that was reverse transcribed into cDNA. Sequencing was performed with immunoSEQ multiplex PCR; in TCRdb, only in-frame clones are kept and a portion is missing. The data contain 90,000 to 100,000 clones, 41% of them singletons. The material sequenced was CD4+ T cells sorted from blood. All receptors derive from a human donor with alopecia areata.

This chain links TRBV7-2 with TRBJ2-5, with D maybe TRBD1 (6 bases). V dropped 1 base and J dropped 2 bases, with 14 bases sitting between them. Germline V gives CDR1 SGHTA, CDR2 FQGNSA. This CDR3 has 16 amino acids. CDR3 bases: TGTGCCAGCAGCTTAGTCCCACGGACAGCACAAGAGACCCAGTACTTC. Amino acids: CASSLVPRTAQETQYF.

This chain uses TRBV15 with TRBJ2-2, with D uncertain. The germline V gene encodes CDR1 LNHNV and CDR2 YYDKDF (reference sequence). This CDR3 is built from 13 residues. Trimming cost V 5 bases and J 3 bases, with 7 bases left between them. CDR3 protein: CATSPHDTGELFF. In DNA, the CDR3 is TGTGCCACCAGCCCACATGACACCGGGGAGCTGTTTTTT.

This chain joins TRBV7-2 and TRBJ2-4, with a possible D match to TRBD1 (6 bases). The V end was cut by 4 bases, the J end by 7 bases, with 8 bases between. Germline loops: CDR1 SGHTA, CDR2 FQGNSA. The CDR3 extends over 12 amino acids. In nucleotides, the CDR3 is TGTGCCAGCAGCTCCACAGGGAACATTCAGTACTTC. Amino acids: CASSSTGNIQYF. Using reference TRBV7-2 and TRBJ2-4 for the parts outside the CDR3, the full variable domain is GAGVSQSPSNKVTEKGKDVELRCDPISGHTALYWYRQSLGQGLEFLIYFQGNSAPDKSGLPSDRFSAERTGGSVSTLTIQRTQQEDSAVYLCASSSTGNIQYFGAGTRLSVL.

This chain uses TRBV6-1 with TRBJ2-1, with 9 bases lining up with TRBD2. The CDR3 covers 14 residues. V was pared by 5 bases and J by 3 bases, with 2 bases of the junction left unmatched. Germline CDR1 and CDR2: MNHNS and SASEGT. CDR3: CASSSGGIYNEQFF. CDR3 nucleotides: TGTGCCAGCAGTAGCGGGGGGATCTACAATGAGCAGTTCTTC.

This sequence joins TRBV5-1 and TRBJ2-7, with a tentative D call TRBD1 (5 bases). Germline lookup yields CDR1 SGHRS and CDR2 YFSETQ. V lost 0 bases and J 7 bases, leaving 8 bases between the germline ends. This CDR3 has 12 amino acids. CDR3 loop: CASSLGGREQYF. The DNA for the CDR3 is TGCGCCAGCAGCTTGGGGGGCCGAGAGCAGTACTTC.

This chain connects TRBV7-2 to TRBJ2-3; D ambiguous. The germline gives CDR1 SGHTA, CDR2 FQGNSA. V lost 0 bases and J lost 11, with 15 bases in between. The CDR3 totals 14 residues. CDR3 in amino acids: CASSLAHVGLGQYF. In DNA form, the CDR3 reads TGTGCCAGCAGCTTAGCGCACGTAGGGCTGGGGCAGTATTTT.

This clone was detected a few times. J is TRBJ2-3 and V is TRBV4-3; the match to TRBD1 covers 9 bases. Germline CDR1 reads LGHNA; CDR2 reads YSLEER. The length of the CDR3 is 17 residues. Trimming took 0 bases from V and 0 from J; bases not matched to a gene: 4. The CDR3 spells CASSQEGTGTSTDTQYF. CDR3 bases: TGCGCCAGCAGCCAAGAAGGGACAGGGACTAGCACAGATACGCAGTATTTT.

The genes are TRBV18 and TRBJ2-4; D ambiguous. Germline CDR1 and CDR2: KGHSH and LQKENI. The CDR3 is 17 amino acids. The V and J ends lost 3 bases and 1 base respectively, with 16 bases between them. CDR3 DNA sequence: TGTGCCAGCTCACCTTTGGCTTCCCCCGGGGCCAAAAACATTCAGTACTTC. It yields the protein CASSPLASPGAKNIQYF.

With respect to this clone: One end of the junction fails to match germline, which may point to a read error. This sequence joins TRBV7-8 and TRBJ1-2, with D hard to call. The CDR3 spans 13 residues. The germline CDR1 and CDR2 sequences are SGHVS and FQNEAQ. CDR3 DNA sequence: TGTGCCACCAGCGTGGAGCCCTCCTATGGCTACACCTTC. It yields the protein CATSVEPSYGYTF.

For this clone: A read error may account for a junction end that differs from germline. The genes are TRBV29-1 and TRBJ2-7; D is unclear. Germline loops: CDR1 SQVTM, CDR2 ANQGSEA. The CDR3 runs 8 residues. CDR3 DNA sequence: TGCAGCTTGACGATCCCCCGCTTC. This translates into CSLTIPRF.

The V call is TRBV4-1, the J call TRBJ1-1; TRBD1 matches at 7 bases. Germline V gives CDR1 MGHRA, CDR2 YSYEKL. The trim removed 4 bases at V and 6 bases at J, leaving 8 bases unmatched. The CDR3 totals 14 residues. CDR3 sequence reads: CASSLQTGMAEAFF. CDR3 coding DNA: TGCGCCAGCAGCCTCCAGACAGGGATGGCTGAAGCTTTCTTT.

This clone was seen a handful of times. This chain uses TRBV27 with TRBJ2-7; no definite D call. The germline gives CDR1 MNHEY, CDR2 SMNVEV (reference sequence). V gave up 0 bases and J gave up 6 bases, with 18 bases separating them. CDR3 length: 16 amino acids. In nucleotides, the CDR3 is TGTGCCAGCAGTTTATCCGTTGGCAGGCCAAACGGCGAGCAGTACTTC. This gives the protein CASSLSVGRPNGEQYF.

This chain uses TRBV23-1 with TRBJ1-6; 9 nucleotides match TRBD1. TRBV23-1 is known as an ORF, though its function is uncertain. The CDR3 is made up of 15 amino acids. V shed 5 bases and J 8 bases; nucleotides not matched to a gene: 7. The CDR3 reads CASSTRTGAYSPLHF. CDR3 bases: TGCGCCAGCAGTACCCGGACAGGGGCGTATTCACCCCTCCACTTT.

This chain uses TRBV14 with TRBJ2-1; the D is unclear. In germline, CDR1 is SGHDN, CDR2 FVKESK. The CDR3 totals 16 residues. Trimming pared 4 bases from V and 4 bases from J, leaving 17 bases between. The chain's CDR3 is CASSRPGVTPYNEQFF. In DNA, the CDR3 is TGTGCCAGCAGCCGACCTGGGGTAACCCCTTACAATGAGCAGTTCTTC.

This clone was counted a single time. The chain recombines TRBV18 with TRBJ2-3; maybe TRBD2 (5 bases). Germline loops: CDR1 KGHSH, CDR2 LQKENI. V dropped 0 bases and J dropped 4 bases, with 8 bases sitting between them. This CDR3 spans 14 amino acids. The CDR3 here is CASSPPIGADTQYF. CDR3 DNA sequence: TGTGCCAGCTCACCACCGATCGGGGCAGATACGCAGTATTTT.

This clone was found a few times. The CDR3 coding sequence is TGTGCCAGCAGCTCCCAGGGAGGCCTCAACTACGAGCAGTACTTC. Translation: CASSSQGGLNYEQYF. The V gene is TRBV7-2, the J gene TRBJ2-7; D is perhaps TRBD2 (6 bases). CDR1 is SGHTA, CDR2 FQGNSA, per germline. V was clipped by 4 bases and J by 3 bases, with 16 bases between them. The CDR3 consists of 15 residues.

This clone was observed once. The chain combines TRBV30 with TRBJ1-4; 10 bases are shared with TRBD1. The germline V gene encodes CDR1 GTSNPN and CDR2 SVGIG (reference sequence). The CDR3 is made up of 13 amino acids. V dropped 5 bases and J dropped 8; count of bases not matched to a gene: 5. The CDR3: CAWAGTGEEKLFF. The CDR3 DNA sequence: TGTGCCTGGGCAGGGACAGGGGAAGAAAAACTGTTTTTT.

The chain is built from TRBV5-1 and TRBJ2-7, with 11 bases fitting TRBD2. The germline gives CDR1 SGHRS, CDR2 YFSETQ. The V and J ends lost 0 bases and 3 bases, in that order; junction bases with no gene match: 14. The CDR3 runs to 19 residues. The CDR3 is CASSLVPNLSGRASYEQYF. The DNA for the CDR3 is TGCGCCAGCAGCTTGGTACCGAACCTTAGCGGGAGGGCGAGCTACGAGCAGTACTTC. The full variable domain, rest sourced from reference TRBV5-1 and TRBJ2-7, is KAGVTQTPRYLIKTRGQQVTLSCSPISGHRSVSWYQQTPGQGLQFLFEYFSETQRNKGNFPGRFSGRQFSNSRSEMNVSTLELGDSALYLCASSLVPNLSGRASYEQYFGPGTRLTVT.

Concerning this clone: A read error may account for a junction end that differs from germline. The chain carries TRBV7-7 and TRBJ2-2; a possible D gene is TRBD1 (5 bases). CDR1 is SSHAT and CDR2 is FNYEAQ in the germline V gene (reference sequence). The CDR3 is made up of 15 amino acids. The CDR3 region is CASSPTTGVTGELFF. In DNA, the CDR3 is TGTGCTAGCAGCCCAACAACAGGTGTCACCGGGGAGCTGTTTTTT.

The chain recombines TRBV7-9 with TRBJ2-7, with no clear D. The CDR3 consists of 14 residues. Germline values: CDR1 SEHNR, CDR2 FQNEAQ (reference sequence). The germline V and J ends were trimmed by 5 bases and 3 bases, with 14 bases remaining between them. CDR3 DNA: TGTGCCAGCAGCCTGCCGGTTAAGGGCTACGAGCAGTACTTC. The encoded protein is CASSLPVKGYEQYF.

The chain recombines TRBV30 with TRBJ2-7; 11 bases agree with TRBD2. The CDR3 totals 16 residues. Trimming cost V 1 base and J 6 bases; bases outside gene matches: 11. CDR1 is GTSNPN, CDR2 SVGIG, per germline (reference sequence). This CDR3 reads CAWSELGLAGGGEQYF. The CDR3 DNA reads as TGTGCCTGGAGTGAACTTGGTCTAGCGGGAGGCGGCGAGCAGTACTTC.

This clone has just a few counts. J is TRBJ1-2 and V is TRBV18; D is possibly TRBD1 (5 bases). CDR1 is KGHSH, CDR2 LQKENI, per germline. CDR3 length equals 12 residues. V was trimmed by 1 base and J by 7 bases, leaving 7 bases between them. The CDR3 here is CASSPRQTGYTF. In nucleotides, the CDR3 is TGTGCCAGCTCACCACGACAGACTGGCTACACCTTC.

The genes are TRBV18 and TRBJ1-5; 8 bases match TRBD1. J lost 6 bases, V lost 2 bases, and 6 bases had no gene match. CDR1 and CDR2 from the germline V gene are KGHSH and LQKENI. The CDR3 runs 15 residues. The CDR3 DNA is TGTGCCAGCTCACCAGGTCCAGGGGGCACTCAGCCCCAGCATTTT. Its translation is CASSPGPGGTQPQHF.

This clone was counted only a few times. The chain recombines TRBV6-5 with TRBJ1-4; perhaps TRBD1 as D (5 bases). CDR3 size: 14 residues. Trimming pared 6 bases from V and 0 bases from J, leaving 8 bases between. Germline CDR1 reads MNHEY; CDR2 reads SVGAGI. The CDR3 sequence: CASSPTATNEKLFF. Here the CDR3 DNA reads TGTGCCAGCAGCCCGACAGCAACTAATGAAAAACTGTTTTTT.

This clone was seen a handful of times. The chain joins TRBV19 to TRBJ2-3; 11 bases map to TRBD2. J was trimmed by 1 base and V by 3 bases; bases with no gene match: 9. The CDR3 totals 18 residues. Germline CDR1 reads LNHDA; CDR2 reads SQIVND (reference sequence). CDR3 DNA: TGTGCCAGTAGTATCCGGCTAGCGGGAGGAGTCGGCACAGATACGCAGTATTTT. Amino acids: CASSIRLAGGVGTDTQYF.

This clone appeared a single time. This rearrangement joins TRBV30 to TRBJ1-5; D is uncertain. Germline V gene lookup returns CDR1 GTSNPN and CDR2 SVGIG (reference sequence). V gave up 5 bases and J gave up 2 bases, with 10 bases separating them. The CDR3 contains 13 residues. CDR3 region: CAWGRLGNQPQHF. The CDR3 bases are TGTGCCTGGGGTCGGTTAGGCAATCAGCCCCAGCATTTT.

This chain joins TRBV18 and TRBJ2-5, with D unresolved. Germline lookup yields CDR1 KGHSH and CDR2 LQKENI. CDR3 length: 12 amino acids. Trimming took off 3 bases at V and 5 bases at J, with 7 bases between the two ends. The chain's CDR3 is CASSPNRETQYF. The CDR3 DNA sequence: TGTGCCAGCTCACCGAATCGGGAGACCCAGTACTTC.

This clone turned up a few times. The chain carries TRBV28 and TRBJ2-7; D not resolved. The CDR3 is 15 amino acids. The germline V and J ends were trimmed by 6 bases and 0 bases, with 15 bases remaining between them. Per the germline V gene, CDR1 is MDHEN and CDR2 is SYDVKM. The DNA of the CDR3 is TGTGCCAGCAGCCTTCACCCCGCATCCTCCTACGAGCAGTACTTC. Protein product: CASSLHPASSYEQYF.

The J gene is TRBJ1-4, the V gene TRBV20-1; the D is unclear. Between the trimmed V and J ends, which lost 4 bases and 6 bases, there was a span of 6 bases. There are 11 residues in the CDR3. In germline, CDR1 is DFQATT, CDR2 SNEGSKA (reference sequence). The CDR3, as DNA: TGCAGTGCTATTTCGTATGAAAAACTGTTTTTT. It is translated as CSAISYEKLFF.

The gene calls are TRBV4-2 and TRBJ2-1; no clear D. Germline values: CDR1 LGHNA, CDR2 YNFKEQ. V lost 4 bases and J 9 bases, leaving 10 bases between the germline ends. This CDR3 has 12 amino acids. CDR3 sequence: CASSRVVGEQFF. The DNA of the CDR3 is TGTGCCAGCAGCCGCGTAGTGGGTGAGCAGTTCTTC.

The rearrangement uses TRBV7-2 and TRBJ2-5; 7 bases line up with TRBD2. CDR3 length: 16 amino acids. The germline gives CDR1 SGHTA, CDR2 FQGNSA. The junction had 5 bases not matched to a gene; V was cut back by 1 base and J by 0 bases. The CDR3 is CASSLVGGSNQETQYF. In DNA, the CDR3 is TGTGCCAGCAGCTTAGTGGGCGGGAGCAACCAAGAGACCCAGTACTTC.

The CDR3 here is CASSFGQGLYGHEQYF. CDR3 sequence (DNA): TGTGCCAGCAGCTTCGGACAGGGCCTATACGGCCACGAGCAGTACTTC. This chain connects TRBV7-9 to TRBJ2-7; 8 bases fit TRBD1. Germline CDR1 reads SEHNR; CDR2 reads FQNEAQ (reference sequence). J gave up 5 bases and V 3 bases, and 12 bases lay outside the gene matches. The CDR3 extends over 16 amino acids.